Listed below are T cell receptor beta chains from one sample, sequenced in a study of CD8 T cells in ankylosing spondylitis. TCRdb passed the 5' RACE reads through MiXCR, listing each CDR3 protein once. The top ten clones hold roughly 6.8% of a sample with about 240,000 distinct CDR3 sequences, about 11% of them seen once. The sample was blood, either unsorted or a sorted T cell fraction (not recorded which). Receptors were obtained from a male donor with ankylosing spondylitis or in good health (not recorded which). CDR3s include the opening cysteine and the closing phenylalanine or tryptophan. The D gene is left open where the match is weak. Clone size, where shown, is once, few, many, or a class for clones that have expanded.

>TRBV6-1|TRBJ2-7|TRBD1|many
CASSGRGTGDVYEQYF
TGTGCCAGCAGTGGTCGAGGGACAGGGGATGTCTACGAGCAGTACTTC
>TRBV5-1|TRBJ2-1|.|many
CASSNRITGLQGYNEQFF
TGCGCCAGCAGCAATCGTATAACAGGGCTTCAGGGGTACAATGAGCAGTTCTTC
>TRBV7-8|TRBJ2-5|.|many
CASSLAPGTETQYF
TGTGCCAGCAGCTTAGCTCCGGGCACAGAGACCCAGTACTTC
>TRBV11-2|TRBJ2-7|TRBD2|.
CASSLESTGGLYEQYF
TGTGCCAGCAGCTTAGAAAGTACGGGGGGGCTCTACGAGCAGTACTTC
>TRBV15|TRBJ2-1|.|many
CATSSPPSDEQFF
TGTGCCACCAGCAGCCCACCTTCCGATGAGCAGTTCTTC
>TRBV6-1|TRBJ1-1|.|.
CASSAKSGANTEAFF
TGTGCCAGCAGTGCAAAATCCGGGGCCAACACTGAAGCTTTCTTT
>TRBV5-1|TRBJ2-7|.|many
CASSLGDTRSYEQYF
TGCGCCAGCAGCTTGGGGGACACCCGATCCTACGAGCAGTACTTC
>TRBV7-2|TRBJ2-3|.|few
CASSDRLADTQYF
TGTGCCAGCAGCGACCGACTGGCAGATACGCAGTATTTT
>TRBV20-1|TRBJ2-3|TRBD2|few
CSGAGAEHDTQYF
TGCAGTGGAGCGGGGGCCGAGCACGATACGCAGTATTTT
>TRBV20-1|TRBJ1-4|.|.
CSARDGSPGFNEKLFF
TGCAGTGCTAGAGATGGGTCTCCGGGTTTCAATGAAAAACTGTTTTTT
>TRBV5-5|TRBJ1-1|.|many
CASSPDRSNTEAFF
TGTGCCAGCAGCCCAGACAGGTCGAACACTGAAGCTTTCTTT
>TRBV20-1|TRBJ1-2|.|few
CSAGGRVAVDYGYTF
TGCAGTGCAGGGGGGAGGGTGGCTGTGGACTATGGCTACACCTTC
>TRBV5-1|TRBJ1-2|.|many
CASSLGPDYGYTF
TGCGCCAGCAGCTTGGGGCCAGACTATGGCTACACCTTC
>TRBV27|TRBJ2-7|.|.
CASSLSGLSYEQYF
TGTGCCAGCAGTTTATCGGGGCTTTCCTACGAGCAGTACTTC
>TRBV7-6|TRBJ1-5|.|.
CASSLNVGRAGNQPQHF
TGTGCCAGCAGCTTAAATGTTGGCAGGGCTGGCAATCAGCCCCAGCATTTT
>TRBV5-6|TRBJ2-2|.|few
CASSFAGSPGLLFF
TGTGCCAGCAGCTTTGCAGGGTCCCCAGGTTTACTGTTTTTT
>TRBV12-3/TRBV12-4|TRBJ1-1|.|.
CASSLARGRTEAFF
TGTGCCAGCAGTTTAGCTAGGGGTAGGACTGAAGCTTTCTTT
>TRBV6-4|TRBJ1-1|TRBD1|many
CASRAGQSNTEAFF
TGTGCCAGCAGAGCGGGACAGTCGAACACTGAAGCTTTCTTT
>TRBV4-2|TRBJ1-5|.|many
CASSLPGFAQHF
TGTGCCAGCAGCCTGCCGGGGTTTGCCCAGCATTTT
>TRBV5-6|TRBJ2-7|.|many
CASSLGVGDYEQYF
TGTGCCAGCAGCTTGGGAGTTGGCGACTACGAGCAGTACTTC